The present T cell receptor (beta chain) was sequenced within a study of blood T cell repertoires in COVID-19. Overall study context: The study drew acute and convalescent COVID-19 samples from the United States, Italy and Spain. PBMCs, B-cell-depleted T cells, or T cells provided the cDNA or gDNA that made up the material.

V dropped 5 bases and J dropped 4; count of bases not matched to a gene: 7. CDR1 is LNHDA, CDR2 SQIVND, per germline (reference sequence). The CDR3 contains 15 residues. Source study methods: Researchers report that nucleated cell counts were estimated from reference gene primer amplification. TCRdb's table, derived via immunoSEQ multiplex PCR, lists solely in-frame clones and lacks some. Clone size and V and J calls were adopted from that table, with D and trimming inferred from the DNA. The sample has about 100,000 clones; roughly 86% are singletons. The sample comprised peripheral blood. The V call is TRBV19, the J call TRBJ2-2; 7 bases map to TRBD1. This clonotype originated in a man in his fifties with active or convalescent COVID-19. The CDR3 loop is CASSPGTEITGELFF. The CDR3 bases are TGTGCCAGTAGTCCCGGGACAGAAATCACCGGGGAGCTGTTTTTT.